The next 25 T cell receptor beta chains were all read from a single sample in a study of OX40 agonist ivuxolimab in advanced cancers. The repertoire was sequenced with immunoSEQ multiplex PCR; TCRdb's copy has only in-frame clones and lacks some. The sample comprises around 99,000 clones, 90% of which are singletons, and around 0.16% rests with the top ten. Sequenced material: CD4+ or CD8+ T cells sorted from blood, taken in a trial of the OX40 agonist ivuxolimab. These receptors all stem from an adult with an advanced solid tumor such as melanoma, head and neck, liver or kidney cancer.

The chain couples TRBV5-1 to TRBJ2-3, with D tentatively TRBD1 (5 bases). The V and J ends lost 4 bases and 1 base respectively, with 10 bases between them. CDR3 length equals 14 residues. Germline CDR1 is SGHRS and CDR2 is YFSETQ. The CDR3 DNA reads TGCGCCAGCAGCCACGGACACGGCACAGATACGCAGTATTTT. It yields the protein CASSHGHGTDTQYF.

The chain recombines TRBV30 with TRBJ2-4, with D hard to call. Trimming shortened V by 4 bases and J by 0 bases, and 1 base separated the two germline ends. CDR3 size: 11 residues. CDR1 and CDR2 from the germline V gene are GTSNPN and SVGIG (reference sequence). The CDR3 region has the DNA TGTGCCTGGACAGCCAAAAACATTCAGTACTTC. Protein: CAWTAKNIQYF.

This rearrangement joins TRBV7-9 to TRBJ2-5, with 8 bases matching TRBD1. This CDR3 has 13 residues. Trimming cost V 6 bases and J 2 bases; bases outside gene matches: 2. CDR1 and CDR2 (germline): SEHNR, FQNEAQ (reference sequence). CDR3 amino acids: CASSRTGQETQYF. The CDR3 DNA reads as TGTGCCAGCAGTCGGACAGGGCAAGAGACCCAGTACTTC. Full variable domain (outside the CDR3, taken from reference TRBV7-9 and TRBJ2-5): DTGVSQNPRHKITKRGQNVTFRCDPISEHNRLYWYRQTLGQGPEFLTYFQNEAQLEKSRLLSDRFSAERPKGSFSTLEIQRTEQGDSAMYLCASSRTGQETQYFGPGTRLLVL.

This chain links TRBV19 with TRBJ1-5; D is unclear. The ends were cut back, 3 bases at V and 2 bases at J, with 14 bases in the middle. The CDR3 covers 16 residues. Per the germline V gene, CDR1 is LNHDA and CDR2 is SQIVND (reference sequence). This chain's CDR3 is CASSIVSPGRNQPQHF. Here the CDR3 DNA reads TGTGCCAGTAGTATCGTATCCCCTGGACGCAATCAGCCCCAGCATTTT.

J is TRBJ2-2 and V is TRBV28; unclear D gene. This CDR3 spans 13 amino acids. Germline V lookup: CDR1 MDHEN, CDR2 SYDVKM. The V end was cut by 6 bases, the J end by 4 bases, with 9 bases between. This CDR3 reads CASSKGFTGELFF. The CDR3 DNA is TGTGCCAGCAGCAAAGGATTCACCGGGGAGCTGTTTTTT. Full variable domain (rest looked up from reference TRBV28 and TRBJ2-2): DVKVTQSSRYLVKRTGEKVFLECVQDMDHENMFWYRQDPGLGLRLIYFSYDVKMKEKGDIPEGYSVSREKKERFSLILESASTNQTSMYLCASSKGFTGELFFGEGSRLTVL.

Here the CDR3 reads CASSVEQGAGNTIYF. In nucleotides, the CDR3 is TGTGCCAGCAGTGTCGAACAGGGGGCTGGAAACACCATATATTTT. The chain recombines TRBV6-1 with TRBJ1-3, with 8 bases matching TRBD1. CDR3 length equals 15 residues. V lost 4 bases, J lost 2 bases, and 4 bases stayed unmatched. Germline CDR1 is MNHNS and CDR2 is SASEGT.

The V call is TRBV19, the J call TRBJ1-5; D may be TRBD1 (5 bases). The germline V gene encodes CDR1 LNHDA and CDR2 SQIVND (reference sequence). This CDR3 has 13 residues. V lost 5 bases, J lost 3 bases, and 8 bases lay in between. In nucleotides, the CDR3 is TGTGCCAGTAGTCCTGGGGCCAATCAGCCCCAGCATTTT. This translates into CASSPGANQPQHF.

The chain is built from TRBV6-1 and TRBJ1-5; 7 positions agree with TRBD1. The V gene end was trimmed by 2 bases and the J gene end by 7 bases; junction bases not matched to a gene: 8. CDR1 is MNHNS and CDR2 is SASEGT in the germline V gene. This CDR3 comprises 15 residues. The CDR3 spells CASSENRGRMQPQHF. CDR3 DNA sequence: TGTGCCAGCAGTGAAAACAGGGGAAGAATGCAGCCCCAGCATTTT.

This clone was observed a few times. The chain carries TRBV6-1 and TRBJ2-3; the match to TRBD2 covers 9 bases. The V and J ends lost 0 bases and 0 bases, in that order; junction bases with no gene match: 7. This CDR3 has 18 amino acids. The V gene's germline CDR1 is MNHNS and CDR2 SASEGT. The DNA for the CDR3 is TGTGCCAGCAGTGAAGCCTATTCTAGCGGGGCAAGCACAGATACGCAGTATTTT. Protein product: CASSEAYSSGASTDTQYF.

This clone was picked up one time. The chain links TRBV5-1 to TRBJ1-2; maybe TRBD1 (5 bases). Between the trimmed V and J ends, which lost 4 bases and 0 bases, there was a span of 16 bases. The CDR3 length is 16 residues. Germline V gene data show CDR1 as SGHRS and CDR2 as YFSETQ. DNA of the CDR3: TGCGCCAGCAGCCCAGGTTCGGGGGTAGCTAACTATGGCTACACCTTC. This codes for CASSPGSGVANYGYTF. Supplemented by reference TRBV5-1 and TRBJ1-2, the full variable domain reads KAGVTQTPRYLIKTRGQQVTLSCSPISGHRSVSWYQQTPGQGLQFLFEYFSETQRNKGNFPGRFSGRQFSNSRSEMNVSTLELGDSALYLCASSPGSGVANYGYTFGSGTRLTVV.

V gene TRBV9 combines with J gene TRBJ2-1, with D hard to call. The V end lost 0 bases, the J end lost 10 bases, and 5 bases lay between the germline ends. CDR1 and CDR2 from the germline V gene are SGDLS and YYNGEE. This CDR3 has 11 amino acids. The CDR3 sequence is CASSVGAEQFF. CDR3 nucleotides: TGTGCCAGCAGCGTAGGTGCAGAGCAGTTCTTC.

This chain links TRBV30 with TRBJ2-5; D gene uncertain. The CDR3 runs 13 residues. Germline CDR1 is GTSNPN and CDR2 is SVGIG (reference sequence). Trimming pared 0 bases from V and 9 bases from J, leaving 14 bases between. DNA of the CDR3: TGTGCCTGGAGTGTTTTGAACAGTCGAGCCCAGTACTTC. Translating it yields CAWSVLNSRAQYF.

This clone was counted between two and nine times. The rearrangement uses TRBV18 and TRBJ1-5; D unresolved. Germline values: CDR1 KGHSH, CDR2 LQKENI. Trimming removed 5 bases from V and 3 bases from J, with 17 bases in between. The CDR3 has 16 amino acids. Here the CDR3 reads CASSAGTPGFNQPQHF. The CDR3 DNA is TGTGCCAGCTCAGCGGGTACTCCGGGCTTCAATCAGCCCCAGCATTTT. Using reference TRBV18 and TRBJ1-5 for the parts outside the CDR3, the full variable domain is NAGVMQNPRHLVRRRGQEARLRCSPMKGHSHVYWYRQLPEEGLKFMVYLQKENIIDESGMPKERFSAEFPKEGPSILRIQQVVRGDSAAYFCASSAGTPGFNQPQHFGDGTRLSIL.

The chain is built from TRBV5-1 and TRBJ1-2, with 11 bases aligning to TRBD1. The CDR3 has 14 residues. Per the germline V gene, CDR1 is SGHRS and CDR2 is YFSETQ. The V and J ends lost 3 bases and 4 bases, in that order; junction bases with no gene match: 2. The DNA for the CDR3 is TGCGCCAGCAGCTATGGACAGGGGGCCTATGGCTACACCTTC. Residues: CASSYGQGAYGYTF.

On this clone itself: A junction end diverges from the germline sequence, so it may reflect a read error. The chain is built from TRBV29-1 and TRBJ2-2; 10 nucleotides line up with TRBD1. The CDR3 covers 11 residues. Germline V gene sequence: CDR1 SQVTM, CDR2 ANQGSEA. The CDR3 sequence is CSVMTGGPIEF. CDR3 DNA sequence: TGCAGCGTTATGACAGGGGGCCCGATTGAGTTT.

The CDR3 nucleotides read TGTGCCAGCAGCTCCACTCCAAACACAGATACGCAGTATTTT. Protein: CASSSTPNTDTQYF. V gene TRBV13 combines with J gene TRBJ2-3, with D hard to call. Germline values: CDR1 PRHDT, CDR2 FYEKMQ (reference sequence). Trimming removed 4 bases at V and 2 bases at J, with 10 bases between. CDR3 size: 14 residues. Based on the CDR3 plus reference TRBV13 and TRBJ2-3, the full variable domain is AAGVIQSPRHLIKEKRETATLKCYPIPRHDTVYWYQQGPGQDPQFLISFYEKMQSDKGSIPDRFSAQQFSDYHSELNMSSLELGDSALYFCASSSTPNTDTQYFGPGTRLTVL.

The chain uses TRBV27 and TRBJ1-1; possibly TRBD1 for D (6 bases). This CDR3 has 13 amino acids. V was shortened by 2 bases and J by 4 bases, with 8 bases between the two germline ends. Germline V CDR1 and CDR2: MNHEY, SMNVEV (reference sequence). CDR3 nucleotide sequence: TGTGCCAGCAGTTTAAGGGGGTCCACTGAAGCTTTCTTT. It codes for CASSLRGSTEAFF.

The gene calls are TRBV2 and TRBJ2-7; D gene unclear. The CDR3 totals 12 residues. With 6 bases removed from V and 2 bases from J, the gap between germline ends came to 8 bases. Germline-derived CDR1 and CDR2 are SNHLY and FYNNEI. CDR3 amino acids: CASRDPPYEQYF. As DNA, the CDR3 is TGTGCCAGCAGAGACCCCCCCTACGAGCAGTACTTC.

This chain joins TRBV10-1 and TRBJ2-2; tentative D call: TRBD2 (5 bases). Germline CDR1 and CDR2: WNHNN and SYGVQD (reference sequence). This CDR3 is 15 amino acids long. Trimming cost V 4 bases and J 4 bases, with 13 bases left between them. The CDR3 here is CASSGGLSGTGELFF. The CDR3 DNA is TGCGCCAGCAGTGGAGGGTTGTCGGGCACCGGGGAGCTGTTTTTT.

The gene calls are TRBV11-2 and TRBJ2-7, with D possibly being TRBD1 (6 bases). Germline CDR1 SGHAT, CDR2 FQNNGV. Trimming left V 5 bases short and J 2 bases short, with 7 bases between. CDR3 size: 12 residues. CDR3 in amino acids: CASSRDTYEQYF. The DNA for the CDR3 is TGTGCCAGCAGCCGGGACACCTACGAGCAGTACTTC.

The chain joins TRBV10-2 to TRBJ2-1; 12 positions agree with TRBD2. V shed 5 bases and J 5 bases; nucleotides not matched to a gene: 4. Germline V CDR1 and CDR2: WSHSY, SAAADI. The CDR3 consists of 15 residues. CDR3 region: CASSPTSGGHNEQFF. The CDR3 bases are TGCGCCAGCAGTCCGACTAGCGGGGGCCACAATGAGCAGTTCTTC.

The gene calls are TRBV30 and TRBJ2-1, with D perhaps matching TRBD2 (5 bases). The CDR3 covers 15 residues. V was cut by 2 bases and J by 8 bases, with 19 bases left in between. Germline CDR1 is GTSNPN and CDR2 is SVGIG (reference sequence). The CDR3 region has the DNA TGTGCCTGGAGTACGCTGGGCATACTCGGGGATGAGCAGTTCTTC. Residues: CAWSTLGILGDEQFF.

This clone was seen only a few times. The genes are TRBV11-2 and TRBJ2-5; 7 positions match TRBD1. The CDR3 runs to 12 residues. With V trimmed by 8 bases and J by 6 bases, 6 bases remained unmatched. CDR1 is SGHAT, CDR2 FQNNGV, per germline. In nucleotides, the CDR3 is TGTGCCAGCTCTCGGGACAGTCAGACCCAGTACTTC. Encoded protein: CASSRDSQTQYF.

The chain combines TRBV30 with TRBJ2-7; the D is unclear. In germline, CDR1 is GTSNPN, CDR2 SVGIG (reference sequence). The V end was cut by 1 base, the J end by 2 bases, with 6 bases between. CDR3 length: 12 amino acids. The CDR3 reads CAWSGAAYEQYF. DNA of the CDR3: TGTGCCTGGAGTGGGGCAGCCTACGAGCAGTACTTC. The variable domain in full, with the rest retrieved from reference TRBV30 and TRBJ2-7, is SQTIHQWPATLVQPVGSPLSLECTVEGTSNPNLYWYRQAAGRGLQLLFYSVGIGQISSEVPQNLSASRPQDRQFILSSKKLLLSDSGFYLCAWSGAAYEQYFGPGTRLTVT.

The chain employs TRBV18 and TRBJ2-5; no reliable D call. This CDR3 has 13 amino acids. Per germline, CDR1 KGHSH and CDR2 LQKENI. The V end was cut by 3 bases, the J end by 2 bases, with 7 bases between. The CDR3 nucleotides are TGTGCCAGCTCACCGCGCAGGCAAGAGACCCAGTACTTC. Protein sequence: CASSPRRQETQYF.